These 16 T cell receptor beta chains were sequenced from one sample in a study of T cells after yellow fever vaccination. TCRdb re-called the 5' RACE reads with MiXCR, one entry per CDR3 protein. This sample yields some 350,000 distinct CDR3 sequences, of which around 3.9% are seen a single time; roughly a quarter belongs to the top ten. The material was PBMCs, obtained 5 days after the yellow fever booster vaccination. These receptors were obtained from a man younger than 35 who received the YFV17D yellow fever vaccine.

There are many counts of this clonotype. This chain connects TRBV5-1 to TRBJ1-1; D is uncertain. CDR3 length equals 14 residues. V gave up 4 bases and J gave up 11 bases, with 21 bases separating them. CDR1 SGHRS and CDR2 YFSETQ come from the germline V gene. The DNA of the CDR3 is TGCGCCAGCAGCCCCCTAAGTGTCTCGGGGAACGCTTTCTTT. Its protein product is CASSPLSVSGNAFF.

The chain combines TRBV28 with TRBJ1-1, with 8 bases aligning to TRBD1. V trimming: 7 bases; J trimming: 5 bases; junction bases outside the gene matches: 9. The germline V gene has CDR1 MDHEN and CDR2 SYDVKM. This CDR3 is 14 amino acids long. CDR3 amino acids: CASKRGQAGTEAFF. The CDR3 nucleotides are TGTGCCAGCAAAAGGGGACAGGCGGGAACTGAAGCTTTCTTT.

This clonotype has ten or more counts. The chain joins TRBV27 to TRBJ2-4; tentative D call: TRBD2 (5 bases). V lost 6 bases to trimming and J lost 1 base, with 10 bases between them. The CDR3 contains 14 residues. In germline, CDR1 is MNHEY, CDR2 SMNVEV (reference sequence). CDR3 coding DNA: TGTGCCAGCAGGAGGGCTTCGGCCAAAAACATTCAGTACTTC. Translating gives CASRRASAKNIQYF.

This sequence joins TRBV4-3 and TRBJ2-7; maybe TRBD2 (5 bases). The CDR3 extends over 16 amino acids. Germline CDR1 and CDR2: LGHNA and YSLEER. V was shortened by 4 bases and J by 2 bases, with 18 bases between the two germline ends. The CDR3 reads CASSLKPGSEAYEQYF. In DNA form, the CDR3 reads TGCGCCAGCAGCCTCAAACCGGGATCTGAGGCCTACGAGCAGTACTTC.

In its sample, this clonotype was seen a few times. The V gene is TRBV6-5, the J gene TRBJ1-6; 9 positions match TRBD1. J lost 7 bases, V lost 5 bases, and 6 bases had no gene match. CDR3 length equals 15 residues. Germline V gives CDR1 MNHEY, CDR2 SVGAGI. The DNA of the CDR3 is TGTGCCAGCAGTATTTCCGGGACAGGGAATTCACCCCTCCACTTT. This translates into CASSISGTGNSPLHF.

At least ten counts were recorded for this clonotype. This chain joins TRBV29-1 and TRBJ2-3; no clear D. Trimming removed 1 base at V and 1 base at J, with 3 bases between. Per germline, CDR1 SQVTM and CDR2 ANQGSEA. CDR3 length: 12 amino acids. CDR3 in amino acids: CSVEVGTDTQYF. The DNA of the CDR3 is TGCAGCGTTGAAGTGGGCACAGATACGCAGTATTTT.

There are many counts of this clonotype. The J gene is TRBJ1-1, the V gene TRBV11-2, with TRBD1 as a possible D gene (6 bases). Trimming removed 5 bases at V and 5 bases at J, with 15 bases between. CDR3 length: 14 amino acids. From germline, CDR1 is SGHAT and CDR2 FQNNGV. The CDR3 spells CASSPLTGRTEAFF. The CDR3 bases are TGTGCCAGCAGCCCGCTTACAGGGAGGACTGAAGCTTTCTTT. Supplemented by reference TRBV11-2 and TRBJ1-1, the full variable domain reads EAGVAQSPRYKIIEKRQSVAFWCNPISGHATLYWYQQILGQGPKLLIQFQNNGVVDDSQLPKDRFSAERLKGVDSTLKIQPAKLEDSAVYLCASSPLTGRTEAFFGQGTRLTVV.

This clonotype turned up a few times. The chain recombines TRBV30 with TRBJ2-1, with D perhaps matching TRBD2 (5 bases). This CDR3 spans 13 amino acids. CDR1 is GTSNPN, CDR2 SVGIG, per germline (reference sequence). V gave up 6 bases and J gave up 3 bases, with 12 bases separating them. The CDR3 DNA is TGTGCCTGTCACCGGACTGGCTACAATGAGCAGTTCTTC. Translated: CACHRTGYNEQFF. Supplemented by reference TRBV30 and TRBJ2-1, the full variable domain reads SQTIHQWPATLVQPVGSPLSLECTVEGTSNPNLYWYRQAAGRGLQLLFYSVGIGQISSEVPQNLSASRPQDRQFILSSKKLLLSDSGFYLCACHRTGYNEQFFGPGTRLTVL.

This clonotype was counted many times. The gene calls are TRBV7-2 and TRBJ2-2, with D tentatively TRBD2 (6 bases). This CDR3 has 15 residues. Between the trimmed V and J ends, which lost 2 bases and 4 bases, there was a span of 11 bases. The V gene's germline CDR1 is SGHTA and CDR2 FQGNSA. The DNA for the CDR3 is TGTGCCAGCAGCTTACGGGCGGGGACCACCGGGGAGCTGTTTTTT. It encodes CASSLRAGTTGELFF. Full variable domain (remainder filled in from reference TRBV7-2 and TRBJ2-2): GAGVSQSPSNKVTEKGKDVELRCDPISGHTALYWYRQSLGQGLEFLIYFQGNSAPDKSGLPSDRFSAERTGGSVSTLTIQRTQQEDSAVYLCASSLRAGTTGELFFGEGSRLTVL.

The sample holds a few counts of this clonotype. This rearrangement joins TRBV5-1 to TRBJ2-3, with 11 bases matching TRBD2. Germline V CDR1 and CDR2: SGHRS, YFSETQ. The CDR3 sequence is 15 residues long. V shed 5 bases, J shed 6 bases, and the junction held 8 bases outside the gene matches. For the CDR3, the DNA is TGCGCCAGCAGGACTAGCGGGACTCAACCGGATACGCAGTATTTT. Amino acid sequence: CASRTSGTQPDTQYF. The full variable domain, completed using reference TRBV5-1 and TRBJ2-3, is KAGVTQTPRYLIKTRGQQVTLSCSPISGHRSVSWYQQTPGQGLQFLFEYFSETQRNKGNFPGRFSGRQFSNSRSEMNVSTLELGDSALYLCASRTSGTQPDTQYFGPGTRLTVL.

The rearrangement joins TRBV20-1 to TRBJ2-3; possibly TRBD2 for D (6 bases). Trimming took 5 bases from V and 1 from J, leaving 10 bases between them. This CDR3 comprises 13 residues. Germline V gives CDR1 DFQATT, CDR2 SNEGSKA (reference sequence). The CDR3 DNA follows: TGCAGTGCTGCGGACTACCGCACAGATACGCAGTATTTT. Its translation is CSAADYRTDTQYF.

Many counts were recorded for this clonotype. The chain recombines TRBV7-2 with TRBJ2-5, with 7 bases matching TRBD2. The CDR3 has 15 residues. The ends lost 10 bases at V and 5 bases at J; junction bases unmatched: 16. In germline, CDR1 is SGHTA, CDR2 FQGNSA. The CDR3 sequence: CATIYPGRTRETQYF. The CDR3, as DNA: TGTGCCACCATATATCCCGGACGGACTAGGGAGACCCAGTACTTC.

This chain joins TRBV6-2 or TRBV6-3 and TRBJ2-5; D may be TRBD1 (6 bases). Germline V gene data show CDR1 as MNHEY and CDR2 as SVGEGT. Trimming took off 9 bases at V and 1 base at J, with 12 bases between the two ends. This CDR3 is built from 13 residues. CDR3 nucleotides: TGTGCCAGACCGGGACAAGCCCAAGAGACCCAGTACTTC. Protein sequence: CARPGQAQETQYF.

The genes are TRBV7-2 and TRBJ1-1, with TRBD1 as a possible D gene (5 bases). CDR1 SGHTA and CDR2 FQGNSA come from the germline V gene. The CDR3 sequence is 14 residues long. V was cut by 5 bases and J by 5 bases, with 15 bases left in between. CDR3 region: CASSTWGTITEAFF. The CDR3 region has the DNA TGTGCCAGCAGCACGTGGGGGACGATAACTGAAGCTTTCTTT.

This chain connects TRBV4-3 to TRBJ2-2; D is uncertain. Germline V gives CDR1 LGHNA, CDR2 YSLEER. V was shortened by 0 bases and J by 5 bases, with 16 bases between the two germline ends. This CDR3 has 17 amino acids. This CDR3 reads CASSQDRFIVRTGELFF. CDR3 in DNA: TGCGCCAGCAGCCAAGATAGGTTTATTGTAAGGACCGGGGAGCTGTTTTTT.

This clonotype was picked up a small number of times. V usage is TRBV3-1 and J usage is TRBJ2-5; TRBD2 matches at 13 bases. This CDR3 contains 15 residues. The germline V gene has CDR1 LGHDT and CDR2 YNNKEL (reference sequence). V lost 5 bases to trimming and J lost 2 bases; unmatched junction nucleotides: 2. CDR3 DNA sequence: TGTGCCAGCAGCGGGACTAGCGGGATACAAGAGACCCAGTACTTC. Translated, it gives CASSGTSGIQETQYF.